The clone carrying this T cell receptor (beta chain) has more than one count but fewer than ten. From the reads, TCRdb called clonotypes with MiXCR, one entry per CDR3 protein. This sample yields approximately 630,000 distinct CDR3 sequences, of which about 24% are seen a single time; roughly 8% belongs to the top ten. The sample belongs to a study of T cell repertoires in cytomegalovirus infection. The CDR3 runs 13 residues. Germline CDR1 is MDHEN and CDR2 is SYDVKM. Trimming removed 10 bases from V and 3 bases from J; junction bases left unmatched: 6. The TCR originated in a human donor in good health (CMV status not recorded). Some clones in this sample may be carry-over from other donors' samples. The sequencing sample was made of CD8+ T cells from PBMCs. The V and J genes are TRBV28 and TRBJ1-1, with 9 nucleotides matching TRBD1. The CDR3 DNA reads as TGTGCCATCAGAGACAGGGGGGACACTGAAGCTTTCTTT. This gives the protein CAIRDRGDTEAFF.